This TCR beta chain was profiled in a study of blood T cells in healthy people across ages. Germline values: CDR1 DFQATT, CDR2 SNEGSKA (reference sequence). This CDR3 comprises 12 residues. V lost 8 bases and J 3 bases, leaving 13 bases between the germline ends. A J-beta primer mix and a sample-barcoded 5' primer were used in a second PCR of roughly 6 to 11 cycles. From the 5' RACE reads, TCRdb called clonotypes with MiXCR, one entry per CDR3 protein. In the table there are about 1.4 million distinct CDR3 sequences, almost 60% of which are singletons. The rearrangement links TRBV20-1 to TRBJ1-2; maybe TRBD1 (5 bases). Material for sequencing was blood. The sequence was collected from a man aged 18 to 29 in good health. The CDR3: CSTRVGDYGYTF. CDR3 DNA: TGCAGTACCCGTGTAGGGGACTATGGCTACACCTTC.